These T cell receptor beta chains were read from a single sample in a study of T cells in Graves' hyperthyroidism and ophthalmopathy. TCRdb analysed the multiplex PCR reads with MiXCR anew, one entry per CDR3 protein. This table holds about 59,000 distinct CDR3 sequences, under 70% found once. Sequencing used blood. These receptors were taken from a woman aged 60-75 years with Graves' ophthalmopathy. Each CDR3 is given with its conserved first and last residue. The D gene is left open where the match is weak. Clone size, where shown, is once, few, many, or a class for clones that have expanded.

abundance	d_gene	v_gene	j_gene	CDR3aa	CDR3nt
NA	TRBD1	TRBV5-1	TRBJ1-2	CASSLDSTGPYGYTF	TGCGCCAGCAGCTTGGACTCGACAGGGCCCTACGGCTACACCTTC
NA	NA	TRBV7-2	TRBJ2-1	CASSYKGGAYNEQFF	TGTGCCAGCAGCTACAAGGGGGGGGCCTACAATGAGCAGTTCTTC
many	NA	TRBV5-6	TRBJ2-2	CASSFFRGEAGELFF	TGTGCCAGCAGCTTTTTCCGGGGAGAAGCCGGGGAGCTGTTTTTT
NA	NA	TRBV5-6	TRBJ1-6	CASSLGGQGNNSPLHF	TGTGCCAGCAGCTTGGGGGGGCAGGGGAATAATTCACCCCTCCACTTT
NA	NA	TRBV12-3/TRBV12-4	TRBJ2-5	CASKQGRRETQYF	TGTGCCAGCAAGCAAGGGAGGCGGGAGACCCAGTACTTC
NA	TRBD2	TRBV10-1	TRBJ2-3	CASEGLADTDTQYF	TGCGCCAGCGAGGGTCTAGCGGACACCGATACGCAGTATTTT
many	NA	TRBV7-2	TRBJ2-3	CASTVVGRGTDTQYF	TGTGCCAGCACCGTAGTGGGGAGGGGGACAGATACGCAGTATTTT
NA	NA	TRBV7-9	TRBJ1-4	CASGPGETENERLFF	TGTGCCAGCGGCCCAGGGGAAACCGAGAATGAAAGACTGTTTTTT
NA	TRBD1	TRBV29-1	TRBJ1-1	CSVATGGHTEAFF	TGCAGCGTTGCTACAGGGGGTCACACTGAAGCTTTCTTT
NA	NA	TRBV5-6	TRBJ2-3	CASSLTVTHYF	TGTGCCAGCAGCTTGACAGTTACGCACTATTTT
NA	NA	TRBV6-4	TRBJ2-3	CASSEISGDTQYF	TGTGCCAGCAGTGAGATTAGCGGAGATACGCAGTATTTT
many	TRBD2	TRBV19	TRBJ2-5	CASSPSSGNKYF	TGTGCCAGTAGCCCATCTAGCGGGAATAAGTACTTC
many	TRBD1	TRBV7-6	TRBJ1-5	CASSSQGAGQPQHF	TGTGCCAGCAGCTCCCAGGGGGCGGGTCAGCCCCAGCATTTT
NA	NA	TRBV20-1	TRBJ2-7	CGCDGGAGEQYF	TGCGGGTGTGATGGGGGGGCAGGGGAGCAGTACTTC
many	NA	TRBV30	TRBJ1-3	CAWSPQEDTIYF	TGTGCCTGGAGTCCCCAGGAGGACACCATATATTTT
many	NA	TRBV7-2	TRBJ2-5	CASSLGGGASRQETQYF	TGTGCCAGCAGCTTAGGGGGTGGGGCGAGCCGCCAAGAGACCCAGTACTTC
NA	NA	TRBV7-9	TRBJ2-5	CASSLLSQETQYF	TGTGCCAGCAGCTTACTATCCCAAGAGACCCAGTACTTC
many	TRBD2	TRBV24-1	TRBJ2-2	CATSAQTSANRNTGELFF	TGTGCCACCAGTGCCCAGACTAGCGCCAACCGTAACACCGGGGAGCTGTTTTTT
NA	NA	TRBV4-2	TRBJ2-1	CASSQEEGWNEQFF	TGTGCCAGCAGCCAAGAGGAAGGGTGGAATGAGCAGTTCTTC
many	NA	TRBV20-1	TRBJ2-3	CSARVAAATDTQYF	TGCAGTGCTAGAGTCGCGGCAGCCACAGATACGCAGTATTTT
many	NA	TRBV6-1	TRBJ1-4	CASSEVGGTTNEKLFF	TGTGCCAGCAGTGAAGTTGGGGGAACAACTAATGAAAAACTGTTTTTT
NA	TRBD2	TRBV20-1	TRBJ2-1	CSATKLAGGPNEQFF	TGCAGTGCTACAAAGCTAGCGGGAGGGCCCAATGAGCAGTTCTTC
many	TRBD1	TRBV7-6	TRBJ1-5	CASSAPGDSYNQPQHF	TGTGCCAGCAGCGCCCCAGGGGACAGTTACAATCAGCCCCAGCATTTT
few	NA	TRBV25-1	TRBJ1-1	CASSSSGSETEAFF	TGTGCCAGCAGTAGTTCGGGCAGTGAAACTGAAGCTTTCTTT
many	NA	TRBV4-1	TRBJ1-2	CASSQAGTYGYTF	TGCGCCAGCAGCCAGGCAGGGACCTATGGCTACACCTTC
NA	NA	TRBV7-2	TRBJ2-7	CASSWSLYEQYF	TGTGCCAGCAGCTGGTCCTTATACGAGCAGTACTTC
many	TRBD1	TRBV19	TRBJ2-7	CASSKTDRGSYEQYF	TGTGCCAGTAGCAAAACGGACAGGGGGTCATACGAGCAGTACTTC
NA	TRBD1	TRBV15	TRBJ1-2	CATSTGTGGRANYGYTF	TGTGCCACCAGCACCGGGACAGGGGGCCGTGCTAACTATGGCTACACCTTC
few	TRBD1	TRBV9	TRBJ1-2	CASSLGQGIYYGYTF	TGTGCCAGCAGCTTGGGACAGGGGATTTACTATGGCTACACCTTC
few	NA	TRBV28	TRBJ2-1	CASSLLGFHNEQFF	TGTGCCAGCAGTTTGCTAGGGTTCCACAATGAGCAGTTCTTC
once	TRBD1	TRBV5-1	TRBJ2-2	CASSQGAGTNTGELFF	TGCGCCAGCAGCCAGGGGGCAGGGACGAACACCGGGGAGCTGTTTTTT
NA	NA	TRBV12-3/TRBV12-4	TRBJ1-2	CAISRDIYGYTF	TGTGCCATCAGTCGGGACATCTATGGCTACACCTTC
NA	TRBD1	TRBV5-6	TRBJ1-5	CASSTGAVQPQHF	TGTGCCAGCAGCACAGGGGCGGTTCAGCCCCAGCATTTT
NA	TRBD1	TRBV5-4	TRBJ2-2	CASSSDRGLFF	TGTGCCAGCAGCTCCGACAGGGGGCTGTTTTTT
many	NA	TRBV5-6	TRBJ2-2	CASSLGQNTGELFF	TGTGCCAGCAGCTTGGGACAGAACACCGGGGAGCTGTTTTTT
NA	TRBD1	TRBV7-2	TRBJ1-5	CASSSGTGNNQPQHF	TGTGCCAGCAGCTCCGGGACAGGGAACAATCAGCCCCAGCATTTT
many	NA	TRBV7-3	TRBJ1-2	CASSLIGIGQANFNYGYTF	TGTGCCAGCAGCTTAATAGGGATTGGGCAGGCGAACTTTAACTATGGCTACACCTTC
NA	NA	TRBV6-1	TRBJ1-4	CASSSAGQFNEKLFF	TGTGCCAGCAGTTCCGCAGGGCAGTTTAATGAAAAACTGTTTTTT
NA	TRBD2	TRBV9	TRBJ2-1	CASSAPGGGYNEQFF	TGTGCCAGCAGCGCACCCGGGGGGGGTTACAATGAGCAGTTCTTC
NA	NA	TRBV7-9	TRBJ2-7	CASSLVSGTYEQYF	TGTGCCAGCAGCTTAGTTTCAGGGACCTACGAGCAGTACTTC
medium-sized	TRBD1	TRBV20-1	TRBJ1-6	CSARLGQFNSPLHF	TGCAGTGCTAGGCTGGGACAGTTTAATTCACCCCTCCACTTT
NA	NA	TRBV25-1	TRBJ1-5	CASSEYGVQPHF	TGTGCCAGCAGTGAATACGGCGTTCAGCCCCATTTT
NA	NA	TRBV10-1	TRBJ2-3	CASSDSALSTDTQYF	TGCGCCAGCAGTGATTCCGCCCTCTCCACAGATACGCAGTATTTT
many	TRBD1	TRBV18	TRBJ1-1	CASSPGQGVDRAFF	TGTGCCAGCTCACCCGGACAGGGCGTGGATCGGGCTTTCTTT
NA	NA	TRBV4-1	TRBJ1-6	CASMGAGGNSPLHF	TGCGCCAGCATGGGAGCGGGGGGCAATTCACCCCTCCACTTT
NA	NA	TRBV5-6	TRBJ1-3	CASSFGLLSGDTIYF	TGTGCCAGCAGCTTCGGACTCCTCTCTGGAGACACCATATATTTT